The entry that follows covers one T cell receptor beta chain sequence. The PCR made use of 60 Vbeta and 13 Jbeta primers. TCRdb's table, derived via immunoSEQ multiplex PCR, lists solely in-frame clones and lacks some. The sample includes 170,000 or so clones, around 80% of them seen just once. Per the germline V gene, CDR1 is SEHNR and CDR2 is FQNEAQ (reference sequence). V was trimmed by 3 bases and J by 4 bases, leaving 9 bases between them. The CDR3 length is 13 residues. This specimen belongs to a study of cytomegalovirus exposure and HLA in healthy donors. This clonotype was obtained from a man between 40 and 49 years old in good health and CMV-seronegative. Sequencing used PBMCs. The J gene is TRBJ1-2, the V gene TRBV7-9, with D possibly matching TRBD1 (5 bases). The DNA of the CDR3 is TGTGCCAGCAGCTTGGGGGAGGGCTATGGCTACACCTTC. Protein product: CASSLGEGYGYTF.